The next 12 T cell receptor beta chains were all read from a single sample in a study of blood T cells in healthy people across ages. Using a J-beta primer mix together with a sample-barcoded 5' primer, a second PCR was run for roughly 7 to 12 cycles. TCRdb processed the 5' RACE reads anew with MiXCR; each CDR3 protein has one entry. In the table there are about 1,400,000 distinct CDR3 sequences, 59% of which are singletons. The sample comprised blood. These receptor sequences come from a man aged 18 to 29 in good health.

The chain recombines TRBV7-9 with TRBJ2-3; weak D call: TRBD1 (6 bases). CDR3 length equals 15 residues. CDR1 and CDR2 (germline): SEHNR, FQNEAQ (reference sequence). Trimming took off 1 base at V and 6 bases at J, with 14 bases between the two ends. The CDR3 DNA follows: TGTGCCAGCAGCTTAGTCCCCGCAGGGGTGGATACGCAGTATTTT. This gives the protein CASSLVPAGVDTQYF.

This clonotype was seen a few times. V is TRBV6-2 or TRBV6-3 and J is TRBJ1-2; perhaps TRBD1 as D (5 bases). Germline values: CDR1 MNHEY, CDR2 SVGEGT. The CDR3 sequence is 15 residues long. The V gene lost 7 bases and the J gene lost 5 bases, with 20 bases spanning the gap. CDR3 loop: CASNGQDIMVYGYTF. CDR3 bases: TGTGCCAGCAACGGCCAGGACATCATGGTTTATGGCTACACCTTC.

The V and J genes are TRBV5-1 and TRBJ1-1; D is undetermined. CDR1 and CDR2 from the germline V gene are SGHRS and YFSETQ. The length of the CDR3 is 15 residues. Trimming left V 2 bases short and J 1 base short, with 12 bases between. CDR3 bases: TGCGCCAGCAGCTTCGGACCAAACCAGAACACTGAAGCTTTCTTT. Translated: CASSFGPNQNTEAFF.

This chain joins TRBV20-1 and TRBJ2-3; 8 bases line up with TRBD1. Looked up from germline, CDR1 is DFQATT and CDR2 is SNEGSKA (reference sequence). Germline trimming cut 1 base from V and 12 bases from J; bases unmatched to any gene: 9. The CDR3 runs to 13 residues. The CDR3 coding sequence is TGCAGTGCTAGAGCTGGGACAGGACATCATCAGTATTTT. This codes for CSARAGTGHHQYF.

The J gene is TRBJ2-6, the V gene TRBV6-1; possibly TRBD1 for D (5 bases). Between the trimmed V and J ends, which lost 4 bases and 0 bases, there was a span of 13 bases. CDR1 MNHNS and CDR2 SASEGT come from the germline V gene. This CDR3 has 17 amino acids. CDR3 DNA: TGTGCCAGCAGTGGACGGACACCTAGCTCTGGGGCCAACGTCCTGACTTTC. Translating gives CASSGRTPSSGANVLTF.

The chain uses TRBV20-1 and TRBJ2-1; possibly TRBD2 for D (6 bases). Trimming took 1 base from V and 2 from J, leaving 18 bases between them. Germline values: CDR1 DFQATT, CDR2 SNEGSKA (reference sequence). The CDR3 consists of 17 residues. The CDR3 is CSARAGESKGTYNEQFF. CDR3 nucleotide sequence: TGCAGTGCTAGAGCGGGAGAGAGCAAAGGGACCTACAATGAGCAGTTCTTC.

The chain combines TRBV20-1 with TRBJ1-5; TRBD1 matches at 9 bases. The CDR3 has 15 residues. The trim removed 5 bases at V and 2 bases at J, leaving 7 bases unmatched. The germline V gene encodes CDR1 DFQATT and CDR2 SNEGSKA (reference sequence). The DNA for the CDR3 is TGCAGTGCTTCTCGGACAGGGGTCGGCAATCAGCCCCAGCATTTT. Translated, it gives CSASRTGVGNQPQHF.

This clonotype was observed once. The CDR3 reads CASSPVGRRNEKLFF. The DNA of the CDR3 is TGTGCCAGCAGTCCGGTGGGACGGCGGAATGAAAAACTGTTTTTT. The chain has TRBV12-3 or TRBV12-4 and TRBJ1-4, with a tentative D call TRBD1 (5 bases). The CDR3 runs 15 residues. V lost 5 bases and J 5 bases, leaving 15 bases between the germline ends.

The chain has TRBV28 and TRBJ1-2, with D uncertain. The V gene's germline CDR1 is MDHEN and CDR2 SYDVKM. The CDR3 length is 13 residues. V was shortened by 0 bases and J by 4 bases, with 6 bases between the two germline ends. CDR3 bases: TGTGCCAGCAGTTTATGGCAGGCCTATGGCTACACCTTC. Its translation is CASSLWQAYGYTF.

This clonotype was seen at least ten times. The chain is built from TRBV5-6 and TRBJ2-4; 8 bases line up with TRBD2. Germline V CDR1 and CDR2: SGHDT, YYEEEE. The CDR3 runs to 13 residues. V lost 1 base and J lost 15; bases outside the gene matches: 9. The CDR3 DNA is TGTGCCAGCAGCTTGCGTCCGGGAGGGGGTTGGTACTTC. Translation: CASSLRPGGGWYF.

V is TRBV20-1 and J is TRBJ2-7; the D gene could be TRBD1 or TRBD2 (5 bases each). The closer fit of TRBJ2-5 to the DNA end suggests the J call may be wrong. The germline gives CDR1 DFQATT, CDR2 SNEGSKA (reference sequence). CDR3 size: 11 residues. The CDR3 region is CSASGAETQYF. CDR3 coding DNA: TGCAGTGCTAGCGGGGCCGAGACCCAGTACTTC.

The genes are TRBV12-3 or TRBV12-4 and TRBJ1-1, with 10 positions matching TRBD1. The V segment lost 6 bases and the J segment 3 bases; nucleotides outside the gene matches: 4. CDR3 length: 14 amino acids. This CDR3 reads CASRTGGLDTEAFF. The DNA of the CDR3 is TGTGCCAGCAGGACAGGGGGCCTGGACACTGAAGCTTTCTTT.